A single sample is the source of the 27 T cell receptor beta chains below, sequenced in a study of T cells in Graves' hyperthyroidism and ophthalmopathy. RNA transcripts gave rise to amplified TCR beta CDR3 regions. Initially, a first-round RT-PCR of the TCR CDR3 employed the HTBI primer set. MiXCR, applied by TCRdb to the multiplex PCR reads, yields one record per CDR3 protein. The sample includes about 360,000 distinct CDR3 sequences, roughly 25% of them seen just once. The sample taken for sequencing was blood. The receptors stem from a man between 45 and 60 years old with Graves' hyperthyroidism.

J is TRBJ1-5 and V is TRBV12-3 or TRBV12-4; D gene unclear. The CDR3 totals 12 residues. V gave up 5 bases and J gave up 9 bases, with 11 bases separating them. The CDR3 protein is CASSMTWGPQHF. The CDR3 DNA is TGTGCCAGCAGTATGACTTGGGGGCCCCAGCATTTT.

The genes are TRBV10-3 and TRBJ1-2; 9 bases match TRBD1. Germline assignment: CDR1 ENHRY and CDR2 SYGVKD. The CDR3 has 13 residues. V trimming: 6 bases; J trimming: 8 bases; junction bases outside the gene matches: 7. The CDR3 loop is CAIREGQGPGYTF. Here the CDR3 DNA reads TGTGCCATCAGAGAGGGACAGGGACCGGGCTACACCTTC.

This clonotype was recorded at least ten times. J is TRBJ1-5 and V is TRBV5-1; D perhaps matches TRBD1 (5 bases). This CDR3 comprises 15 residues. Germline CDR1 is SGHRS and CDR2 is YFSETQ. Between the trimmed V and J ends, which lost 0 bases and 0 bases, there was a span of 7 bases. This chain's CDR3 is CASSLGDYSNQPQHF. The CDR3 bases are TGCGCCAGCAGCTTGGGGGACTATAGCAATCAGCCCCAGCATTTT.

This clonotype was found a few times. The chain carries TRBV7-9 and TRBJ2-7; TRBD2 matches 11 bases. This CDR3 has 17 residues. V was clipped by 4 bases and J by 3 bases; unmatched bases: 11. Germline values: CDR1 SEHNR, CDR2 FQNEAQ (reference sequence). The CDR3 loop is CASSSTVTGTSGYEQYF. Here the CDR3 DNA reads TGTGCCAGCAGCTCCACAGTTACCGGGACTAGCGGCTACGAGCAGTACTTC. The complete variable domain, with remaining parts taken from reference TRBV7-9 and TRBJ2-7, reads DTGVSQNPRHKITKRGQNVTFRCDPISEHNRLYWYRQTLGQGPEFLTYFQNEAQLEKSRLLSDRFSAERPKGSFSTLEIQRTEQGDSAMYLCASSSTVTGTSGYEQYFGPGTRLTVT.

This clonotype was picked up many times. The chain uses TRBV11-2 and TRBJ2-3; 9 bases align to TRBD2. The CDR3 consists of 16 residues. Trimming cost V 5 bases and J 2 bases; bases outside gene matches: 8. Looked up from germline, CDR1 is SGHAT and CDR2 is FQNNGV. This chain's CDR3 is CASSDGTSPSTDTQYF. CDR3 sequence (DNA): TGTGCCAGCAGCGACGGGACTAGCCCCTCCACAGATACGCAGTATTTT.

A word on this clonotype: A much more abundant neighbour one base away suggests this may be a read error. The chain couples TRBV3-1 to TRBJ2-2; 7 bases match TRBD1. This CDR3 comprises 13 residues. J gave up 3 bases and V 5 bases, and 0 bases lay outside the gene matches. CDR1 is LGHDT, CDR2 YNNKEL, per germline (reference sequence). CDR3 protein: CASSDRDTGELFF. CDR3 nucleotide sequence: TGTGCCAGCAGCGACAGGGACACCGGGGAGCTGTTTTTT. The full variable domain, completed using reference TRBV3-1 and TRBJ2-2, is DTAVSQTPKYLVTQMGNDKSIKCEQNLGHDTMYWYKQDSKKFLKIMFSYNNKELIINETVPNRFSPKSPDKAHLNLHINSLELGDSAVYFCASSDRDTGELFFGEGSRLTVL.

The genes are TRBV6-1 and TRBJ1-6; D might be TRBD1 (5 bases). The V end was cut by 1 base, the J end by 10 bases, with 20 bases between. The CDR3 has 17 amino acids. Looked up from germline, CDR1 is MNHNS and CDR2 is SASEGT. CDR3 region: CASSEVGSQGSASPLHF. CDR3 DNA: TGTGCCAGCAGTGAAGTCGGGAGTCAGGGCAGCGCCTCACCCCTCCACTTT.

The rearrangement uses TRBV5-6 and TRBJ1-2, with D unresolved. Looked up from germline, CDR1 is SGHDT and CDR2 is YYEEEE. This CDR3 has 16 amino acids. V was shortened by 7 bases and J by 0 bases, with 19 bases between the two germline ends. As DNA, the CDR3 is TGTGCCAGCTCCTTTCCCGCGAAAACAGCTAACTATGGCTACACCTTC. Translated, it gives CASSFPAKTANYGYTF.

This chain connects TRBV10-2 to TRBJ1-1; D call uncertain. V gave up 6 bases and J gave up 7 bases, with 15 bases separating them. The CDR3 has 13 amino acids. Germline V gene data show CDR1 as WSHSY and CDR2 as SAAADI. CDR3 in amino acids: CASSQTSGIEAFF. The CDR3 DNA reads TGCGCCAGCAGCCAGACAAGCGGGATTGAAGCTTTCTTT.

V usage is TRBV6-1 and J usage is TRBJ2-7; 8 nucleotides agree with TRBD1. There are 14 residues in the CDR3. The J segment lost 6 bases and the V segment lost 8 bases, leaving 12 bases of the junction unmatched. Germline CDR1 is MNHNS and CDR2 is SASEGT. The chain's CDR3 is CASYKRTGSGEQYF. CDR3 DNA: TGTGCCAGCTACAAACGGACAGGGTCGGGCGAGCAGTACTTC.

CDR3: CASRGTGGPNTEAFF. The CDR3 DNA is TGCGCCAGCAGAGGGACAGGGGGTCCCAACACTGAAGCTTTCTTT. The J gene is TRBJ1-1, the V gene TRBV5-1, with 11 bases aligning to TRBD1. V was pared by 5 bases and J by 2 bases, with 5 bases of the junction left unmatched. Germline values: CDR1 SGHRS, CDR2 YFSETQ. The CDR3 spans 15 residues.

This clonotype was observed a handful of times. The V call is TRBV5-1, the J call TRBJ2-1; a possible D gene is TRBD1 (5 bases). Trimming cost V 0 bases and J 0 bases, with 7 bases left between them. Per the germline V gene, CDR1 is SGHRS and CDR2 is YFSETQ. The CDR3 extends over 15 amino acids. Here the CDR3 reads CASSLATGSYNEQFF. The DNA for the CDR3 is TGCGCCAGCAGCTTGGCCACAGGCTCCTACAATGAGCAGTTCTTC.

This clonotype was counted a few times. The genes are TRBV7-3 and TRBJ1-1; D is possibly TRBD1 (5 bases). The CDR3 is 14 residues long. CDR1 is SGHTA and CDR2 is FQGTGA in the germline V gene. V was trimmed by 5 bases and J by 3 bases, leaving 13 bases between them. The DNA for the CDR3 is TGTGCCAGCAGCCGGTCGGGGCGGGACACTGAAGCTTTCTTT. It specifies CASSRSGRDTEAFF.

This CDR3 reads CASGLGREKLFF. CDR3 in DNA: TGTGCTAGTGGTTTGGGACGCGAAAAACTGTTTTTT. V usage is TRBV12-5 and J usage is TRBJ1-4; D is ambiguous. The V end lost 1 base, the J end lost 8 bases, and 5 bases lay between the germline ends. This CDR3 comprises 12 residues. Germline V gene data show CDR1 as LGHNT and CDR2 as FRNRAP. The full variable domain, with the rest looked up from reference TRBV12-5 and TRBJ1-4, is DARVTQTPRHKVTEMGQEVTMRCQPILGHNTVFWYRQTMMQGLELLAYFRNRAPLDDSGMPKDRFSAEMPDATLATLKIQPSEPRDSAVYFCASGLGREKLFFGSGTQLSVL.

This clonotype has more than one count but fewer than ten. This sequence joins TRBV6-2 or TRBV6-3 and TRBJ2-7; 7 nucleotides line up with TRBD2. The V gene's germline CDR1 is MNHEY and CDR2 SVGEGT. The CDR3 has 17 amino acids. J gave up 1 base and V 2 bases, and 11 bases lay outside the gene matches. CDR3 in amino acids: CASSYHKTGLPSYEQYF. CDR3 coding DNA: TGTGCCAGCAGTTACCACAAAACGGGACTACCTTCCTACGAGCAGTACTTC.

The table lists this clonotype with a few counts. The V gene is TRBV4-1, the J gene TRBJ2-7; 11 bases line up with TRBD2. The CDR3 covers 15 residues. The junction had 5 bases not matched to a gene; V was cut back by 4 bases and J by 3 bases. The germline V gene has CDR1 MGHRA and CDR2 YSYEKL. As DNA, the CDR3 is TGCGCCAGCAGCCTACAACTAGCGGGAGACTACGAGCAGTACTTC. Translated: CASSLQLAGDYEQYF.

The count of this clonotype is one. J is TRBJ2-5 and V is TRBV20-1, with 8 bases matching TRBD2. Trimming removed 0 bases from V and 5 bases from J; junction bases left unmatched: 8. CDR1 and CDR2 (germline): DFQATT, SNEGSKA (reference sequence). The CDR3 has 15 residues. The DNA of the CDR3 is TGCAGTGCTAGAGACATGGGACTAGTAGAGGAGACCCAGTACTTC. Amino acid sequence: CSARDMGLVEETQYF.

The chain uses TRBV3-1 and TRBJ2-3; 8 nucleotides agree with TRBD1. Per germline, CDR1 LGHDT and CDR2 YNNKEL (reference sequence). The CDR3 spans 15 residues. Unmatched junction bases numbered 4, after V lost 3 bases and J lost 2 bases. The CDR3 here is CASSQSDRVTDTQYF. For the CDR3, the DNA is TGTGCCAGCAGCCAGTCGGACAGGGTCACAGATACGCAGTATTTT.

V gene TRBV24-1 combines with J gene TRBJ2-1; 7 bases line up with TRBD2. Germline CDR1 reads KGHDR; CDR2 reads SFDVKD. The junction had 21 bases not matched to a gene; V was cut back by 0 bases and J by 8 bases. The CDR3 length is 20 residues. The CDR3 DNA follows: TGTGCCACCAGTGATTTGCAACCACGACTAGCAGAAGGAGGTGTGGATGAGCAGTTCTTC. Encoded protein: CATSDLQPRLAEGGVDEQFF.

The chain has TRBV19 and TRBJ1-1; a weak D match, TRBD1 (6 bases). CDR3 length: 13 residues. Germline V gene lookup returns CDR1 LNHDA and CDR2 SQIVND (reference sequence). V was clipped by 6 bases and J by 4 bases, with 12 bases between them. The CDR3 bases are TGTGCCAGTAGGATCAGGGGTGGCACTGAAGCTTTCTTT. It yields the protein CASRIRGGTEAFF.

The V call is TRBV19, the J call TRBJ2-2; 8 bases map to TRBD1. Germline V gene sequence: CDR1 LNHDA, CDR2 SQIVND (reference sequence). There are 15 residues in the CDR3. The ends lost 6 bases at V and 0 bases at J; junction bases unmatched: 3. CDR3 bases: TGTGCCAGTAGGTTGGGACAGGCGAACACCGGGGAGCTGTTTTTT. As protein: CASRLGQANTGELFF.

The chain combines TRBV9 with TRBJ2-7; 9 bases map to TRBD2. V was pared by 0 bases and J by 5 bases, with 6 bases of the junction left unmatched. The CDR3 has 15 residues. Per germline, CDR1 SGDLS and CDR2 YYNGEE. Here the CDR3 DNA reads TGTGCCAGCAGCGTAGTGTCTAGCGGGATAAACGAGCAGTACTTC. It specifies CASSVVSSGINEQYF.

With respect to this clonotype: An end of the junction does not agree with germline; a read error may underlie this. The chain recombines TRBV12-3 or TRBV12-4 with TRBJ2-1; 10 bases line up with TRBD2. The CDR3 length is 12 residues. CDR3 coding DNA: TGTGCCAGCAGTTTATCAGCGGGAGGGGCAGCCTTC. Protein: CASSLSAGGAAF.

This clonotype was detected a few times. The V call is TRBV3-1, the J call TRBJ2-7; D gene uncertain. In germline, CDR1 is LGHDT, CDR2 YNNKEL (reference sequence). The CDR3 is 14 amino acids. The V end lost 2 bases, the J end lost 3 bases, and 11 bases lay between the germline ends. CDR3 sequence (DNA): TGTGCCAGCAGCCAAAGACCAACTGACTACGAGCAGTACTTC. Its protein is CASSQRPTDYEQYF.

This clonotype was picked up many times. The rearrangement joins TRBV7-8 to TRBJ1-2; D ambiguous. V lost 5 bases, J lost 2 bases, and 15 bases lay in between. This CDR3 region has 15 residues. Germline loops: CDR1 SGHVS, CDR2 FQNEAQ. This CDR3 reads CASSRRMEQNYGYTF. CDR3 DNA sequence: TGTGCCAGCAGCCGCCGCATGGAGCAGAACTATGGCTACACCTTC.

At least ten counts were recorded for this clonotype. The chain recombines TRBV28 with TRBJ2-1; a weak D match, TRBD1 (7 bases). Germline V gene data show CDR1 as MDHEN and CDR2 as SYDVKM. The CDR3 covers 15 residues. Deletions cut 6 bases from V and 10 bases from J, with 22 bases between. CDR3 in amino acids: CASSSSGGTTREQFF. DNA of the CDR3: TGTGCCAGCAGCTCTTCAGGGGGGACCACGAGGGAGCAGTTCTTC.

This clonotype was seen a few times. The V and J genes are TRBV12-3 or TRBV12-4 and TRBJ2-7; 11 nucleotides line up with TRBD1. The CDR3 contains 16 residues. J lost 4 bases, V lost 3 bases, and 8 bases had no gene match. CDR3 nucleotide sequence: TGTGCCAGCAGTTTGGGGCTGGGACAGGGGGTGTACGAGCAGTACTTC. It yields the protein CASSLGLGQGVYEQYF.